The rows below give T cell receptor beta chains drawn from one sample of a study of T cell changes during pregnancy in multiple sclerosis. The table came from immunoSEQ multiplex PCR; TCRdb's copy has only in-frame clones and leaves some out. The sample lists about 40,000 clones, 80% to 90% occurring once. The sample in question was CD4+ T cells from peripheral blood mononuclear cells, obtained in the first trimester of pregnancy. All receptors come from a female donor with multiple sclerosis, enrolled in a pregnancy study. CDR3s include the opening cysteine and the closing phenylalanine or tryptophan. Each record gives: V gene, clone size, D gene, J gene, CDR3 length, CDR3 DNA, CDR3 protein. D genes are given only for firm matches. Size tells how often a clone was seen (once, few, many) or the class of an expanded clone, and some rows leave it out.

v_gene: TRBV6-5; abundance: NA; d_gene: NA; j_gene: TRBJ2-7; len: 13; CDR3nt: TGTGCCAGCAGTTACGACAGGACCTACGAGCAGTACTTC; CDR3aa: CASSYDRTYEQYF
v_gene: TRBV7-9; abundance: NA; d_gene: NA; j_gene: TRBJ2-7; len: 14; CDR3nt: TGTGCCAGCAGCTTAGACAGGGCGGTTGACGAGCAGTACTTC; CDR3aa: CASSLDRAVDEQYF
v_gene: TRBV2; abundance: NA; d_gene: TRBD1; j_gene: TRBJ2-2; len: 15; CDR3nt: TGTGCCAGCAGTGAACAGGGGGCGGGCACCGGGGAGCTGTTTTTT; CDR3aa: CASSEQGAGTGELFF
v_gene: TRBV11-1; abundance: NA; d_gene: NA; j_gene: TRBJ2-7; len: 16; CDR3nt: TGTGCCAGCAGCTTTCCGGCCGGGAGTAACTCCTACGAGCAGTACTTC; CDR3aa: CASSFPAGSNSYEQYF
v_gene: TRBV27; abundance: NA; d_gene: TRBD2; j_gene: TRBJ2-1; len: 15; CDR3nt: TGTGCCAGCAGTTTAACTCTAGCGGTTTACAATGAGCAGTTCTTC; CDR3aa: CASSLTLAVYNEQFF
v_gene: TRBV9; abundance: NA; d_gene: NA; j_gene: TRBJ1-5; len: 14; CDR3nt: TGTGCCAGCAGCGAACAGAATAGCAATCAGCCCCAGCATTTT; CDR3aa: CASSEQNSNQPQHF
v_gene: TRBV28; abundance: NA; d_gene: NA; j_gene: TRBJ2-7; len: 14; CDR3nt: TGTGCCAGCAGTTTAGGGACTGACTATAGCGAGCAGTACTTC; CDR3aa: CASSLGTDYSEQYF
v_gene: TRBV19; abundance: NA; d_gene: NA; j_gene: TRBJ2-6; len: 18; CDR3nt: TGTGCCAGTATCAATATCGGCATGGGAGCACCAGGGGCCAACGTCCTGACTTTC; CDR3aa: CASINIGMGAPGANVLTF
v_gene: TRBV18; abundance: NA; d_gene: NA; j_gene: TRBJ2-7; len: 13; CDR3nt: TGTGCCAGCTCACCAGAGACAGGCTACGAGCAGTACTTC; CDR3aa: CASSPETGYEQYF
v_gene: TRBV6-5; abundance: once; d_gene: NA; j_gene: TRBJ2-7; len: 13; CDR3nt: TGTGCCAGCAGGAGGGCAGCCTCCTACGAGCAGTACTTC; CDR3aa: CASRRAASYEQYF
v_gene: TRBV29-1; abundance: NA; d_gene: TRBD2; j_gene: TRBJ2-7; len: 17; CDR3nt: TGCAGCGTTCGGGCCCCCTCCCGACTAGCGGTGTCCTACGAGCAGTACTTC; CDR3aa: CSVRAPSRLAVSYEQYF
v_gene: TRBV6-1; abundance: NA; d_gene: TRBD1; j_gene: TRBJ1-5; len: 15; CDR3nt: TGTGCCAGCAGTAACGAGGGACAGGGGAGTCAGCCCCAGCATTTT; CDR3aa: CASSNEGQGSQPQHF
v_gene: TRBV19; abundance: NA; d_gene: NA; j_gene: TRBJ1-2; len: 16; CDR3nt: TGTGCCAGTAGTATAATTTTGGGGCAGAGTAACTATGGCTACACCTTC; CDR3aa: CASSIILGQSNYGYTF
v_gene: TRBV6-5; abundance: NA; d_gene: TRBD2; j_gene: TRBJ2-3; len: 15; CDR3nt: TGTGCCAGCAGTCCCATAGCGGGCTTCCCAGATACGCAGTATTTT; CDR3aa: CASSPIAGFPDTQYF
v_gene: TRBV5-1; abundance: NA; d_gene: TRBD2; j_gene: TRBJ2-3; len: 17; CDR3nt: TGCGCCAGCAGCCCAGGGACTAGCGGGAAAGGGACAGATACGCAGTATTTT; CDR3aa: CASSPGTSGKGTDTQYF
v_gene: TRBV5-1; abundance: NA; d_gene: NA; j_gene: TRBJ2-6; len: 15; CDR3nt: TGCGCCAGCAGCTTGGATCTCTCTGGGGCCAACGTCCTGACTTTC; CDR3aa: CASSLDLSGANVLTF
v_gene: TRBV2; abundance: NA; d_gene: NA; j_gene: TRBJ2-4; len: 10; CDR3nt: TGTGCCAGCAGTGAGTTAATTCAGTACTTC; CDR3aa: CASSELIQYF
v_gene: TRBV19; abundance: NA; d_gene: NA; j_gene: TRBJ1-4; len: 13; CDR3nt: TGTGCCAGTCGGGTGTACACTAATGAAAAACTGTTTTTT; CDR3aa: CASRVYTNEKLFF
v_gene: TRBV7-8; abundance: NA; d_gene: NA; j_gene: TRBJ2-7; len: 14; CDR3nt: TGTGCCAGCAGCTTAGTTCAGGGCAGAGGCGAGCAGTACTTC; CDR3aa: CASSLVQGRGEQYF
v_gene: TRBV4-2; abundance: NA; d_gene: NA; j_gene: TRBJ2-3; len: 15; CDR3nt: TGTGCCAGCAGCATACTAGCAACCAACACAGATACGCAGTATTTT; CDR3aa: CASSILATNTDTQYF
v_gene: TRBV15; abundance: NA; d_gene: NA; j_gene: TRBJ1-1; len: 15; CDR3nt: TGTGCCACCAGCAGAAAACAGGTAATGAACACTGAAGCTTTCTTT; CDR3aa: CATSRKQVMNTEAFF
v_gene: TRBV7-8; abundance: NA; d_gene: NA; j_gene: TRBJ1-4; len: 14; CDR3nt: TGTGCCAGCAGCTTAAGGCAGGGTAATGAAAAACTGTTTTTT; CDR3aa: CASSLRQGNEKLFF
v_gene: TRBV5-6; abundance: NA; d_gene: TRBD1; j_gene: TRBJ1-5; len: 14; CDR3nt: TGTGCCAGCAGGCCTTGGACAGGGTTTCAGCCCCAGCATTTT; CDR3aa: CASRPWTGFQPQHF
v_gene: TRBV11-2; abundance: NA; d_gene: NA; j_gene: TRBJ2-3; len: 14; CDR3nt: TGTGCCAGCAGCTTAGGGGAGGTCACAGATACGCAGTATTTT; CDR3aa: CASSLGEVTDTQYF
v_gene: TRBV5-6; abundance: NA; d_gene: NA; j_gene: TRBJ2-1; len: 12; CDR3nt: TGTGCCAGCAGCCCAGGGACTAATGAGCAGTTCTTC; CDR3aa: CASSPGTNEQFF
v_gene: TRBV10-1; abundance: NA; d_gene: TRBD1; j_gene: TRBJ1-6; len: 16; CDR3nt: TGCGCCAGCAGCAAACCCCGGGACAGTTATAATTCACCCCTCCACTTT; CDR3aa: CASSKPRDSYNSPLHF
v_gene: TRBV19; abundance: NA; d_gene: TRBD1; j_gene: TRBJ2-7; len: 15; CDR3nt: TGTGCCAGTAGGAGCGACAGGGAATCCGGCTACGAGCAGTACTTC; CDR3aa: CASRSDRESGYEQYF
v_gene: TRBV7-3; abundance: NA; d_gene: NA; j_gene: TRBJ2-7; len: 14; CDR3nt: TGTGCCAGCAGCCTATATAGCGGCCCCTACGAGCAGTACTTC; CDR3aa: CASSLYSGPYEQYF
v_gene: TRBV28; abundance: NA; d_gene: TRBD1; j_gene: TRBJ1-2; len: 14; CDR3nt: TGTGCCAGCAGTTTAGCGGGACAGAGCTATGGCTACACCTTC; CDR3aa: CASSLAGQSYGYTF
v_gene: TRBV5-1; abundance: NA; d_gene: NA; j_gene: TRBJ1-1; len: 13; CDR3nt: TGCGCCAGCAGCGGGGAGGGGGGGACTGAAGCTTTCTTT; CDR3aa: CASSGEGGTEAFF
v_gene: TRBV30; abundance: once; d_gene: TRBD2; j_gene: TRBJ2-5; len: 11; CDR3nt: TGTGCCGCAGCGGGGTTAGAAACACAGTACTTC; CDR3aa: CAAAGLETQYF
v_gene: TRBV5-1; abundance: NA; d_gene: TRBD1; j_gene: TRBJ1-1; len: 14; CDR3nt: TGCGCCAGCAGCTCAGGGACAGGAGGGACTGAAGCTTTCTTT; CDR3aa: CASSSGTGGTEAFF
v_gene: TRBV7-6; abundance: NA; d_gene: NA; j_gene: TRBJ2-7; len: 13; CDR3nt: TGTGCCAGCAGCTTAGCGGTCGCGGGCGAGCAGTACTTC; CDR3aa: CASSLAVAGEQYF
v_gene: TRBV5-3; abundance: NA; d_gene: TRBD2; j_gene: TRBJ2-7; len: 15; CDR3nt: TGTGCCAGCACTCCGGGACTAGCGAGAGATTACGAGCAGTACTTC; CDR3aa: CASTPGLARDYEQYF
v_gene: TRBV6-5; abundance: once; d_gene: TRBD2; j_gene: TRBJ2-1; len: 16; CDR3nt: TGTGCCAGCAGTTACCCGCATGCTAGCGGGAGCAATGAGCAGTTCTTC; CDR3aa: CASSYPHASGSNEQFF
v_gene: TRBV10-3; abundance: NA; d_gene: NA; j_gene: TRBJ2-2; len: 19; CDR3nt: TGTGCCATCAGTGAGCGTAACCTAGCAGGAGAAGGAGCAACCGGGGAGCTGTTTTTT; CDR3aa: CAISERNLAGEGATGELFF
v_gene: TRBV19; abundance: NA; d_gene: NA; j_gene: TRBJ1-2; len: 13; CDR3nt: TGTGCCAGTAGCTTCGGAGAAGACTGGGGCTACACCTTC; CDR3aa: CASSFGEDWGYTF
v_gene: TRBV27; abundance: NA; d_gene: TRBD1; j_gene: TRBJ1-4; len: 16; CDR3nt: TGTGCCAGCAGTCCCCTTACCGGGACAGGGGGCGAAAAACTGTTTTTT; CDR3aa: CASSPLTGTGGEKLFF
v_gene: TRBV19; abundance: NA; d_gene: NA; j_gene: TRBJ1-1; len: 13; CDR3nt: TGTGCCACCAACTCCCAGGGGAACACTGAAGCTTTCTTT; CDR3aa: CATNSQGNTEAFF
v_gene: TRBV19; abundance: NA; d_gene: TRBD1; j_gene: TRBJ2-4; len: 15; CDR3nt: TGTGCCAGTAGTCCACAGGGGCTAGCCAAAAACATTCAGTACTTC; CDR3aa: CASSPQGLAKNIQYF
v_gene: TRBV9; abundance: NA; d_gene: NA; j_gene: TRBJ2-1; len: 14; CDR3nt: TGTGCCAGCAGCTTGAGCGGGTTCGGGAATGAGCAGTTCTTC; CDR3aa: CASSLSGFGNEQFF
v_gene: TRBV5-1; abundance: NA; d_gene: NA; j_gene: TRBJ1-1; len: 14; CDR3nt: TGCGCCAGCAGCTCATGGGAGAGGAACACTGAAGCTTTCTTT; CDR3aa: CASSSWERNTEAFF
v_gene: TRBV7-2; abundance: NA; d_gene: TRBD1; j_gene: TRBJ1-5; len: 16; CDR3nt: TGTGCCAGCAGCCAATCTGGACAGGGAGGAGGCCAGCCCCAGCATTTT; CDR3aa: CASSQSGQGGGQPQHF
v_gene: TRBV5-1; abundance: NA; d_gene: TRBD1; j_gene: TRBJ1-2; len: 16; CDR3nt: TGCGCCAGCAGCTTGGTGGGACAGGGGGCCCTCTATGGCTACACCTTC; CDR3aa: CASSLVGQGALYGYTF
v_gene: TRBV7-2; abundance: NA; d_gene: TRBD2; j_gene: TRBJ2-5; len: 15; CDR3nt: TGTGCCAGCAGCTTAGTGGGACTAGCGGCCGAGACCCAGTACTTC; CDR3aa: CASSLVGLAAETQYF
v_gene: TRBV5-1; abundance: NA; d_gene: TRBD1; j_gene: TRBJ2-7; len: 16; CDR3nt: TGCGCCAGCAGCCAGACTACGTCAGGGGGCGCCTACGAGCAGTACTTC; CDR3aa: CASSQTTSGGAYEQYF
v_gene: TRBV19; abundance: NA; d_gene: TRBD1; j_gene: TRBJ1-2; len: 15; CDR3nt: TGTGCCAGTAGTATATCGGGACAGGGGGCAATTGGCTACACCTTC; CDR3aa: CASSISGQGAIGYTF
v_gene: TRBV5-1; abundance: NA; d_gene: TRBD2; j_gene: TRBJ2-6; len: 18; CDR3nt: TGCGCCAGCAGCTTGGTTGGGACTAGCGCGTCCGGGGCCAACGTCCTGACTTTC; CDR3aa: CASSLVGTSASGANVLTF
v_gene: TRBV5-1; abundance: NA; d_gene: NA; j_gene: TRBJ2-6; len: 15; CDR3nt: TGCGCCAGCAGCTTGGCAGGGCCTGGGGCCAACGTCCTGACTTTC; CDR3aa: CASSLAGPGANVLTF
v_gene: TRBV7-9; abundance: NA; d_gene: NA; j_gene: TRBJ2-5; len: 14; CDR3nt: TGTGCCAGCAGCCAGCCCAGGGGTGGGGAGACCCAGTACTTC; CDR3aa: CASSQPRGGETQYF
v_gene: TRBV30; abundance: NA; d_gene: TRBD2; j_gene: TRBJ2-5; len: 15; CDR3nt: TGTGCCTGGAGACCAGCGGGGGGGGAGGGAGAGACCCAGTACTTC; CDR3aa: CAWRPAGGEGETQYF
v_gene: TRBV30; abundance: NA; d_gene: TRBD2; j_gene: TRBJ2-3; len: 14; CDR3nt: TGTGCCTGGTTGCTAGCGGGGGTCACAGATACGCAGTATTTT; CDR3aa: CAWLLAGVTDTQYF
v_gene: TRBV7-9; abundance: NA; d_gene: TRBD2; j_gene: TRBJ2-3; len: 16; CDR3nt: TGTGCCAGCAGCTTAGCTCTAGCGGGGGGCACAGATACGCAGTATTTT; CDR3aa: CASSLALAGGTDTQYF
v_gene: TRBV5-1; abundance: once; d_gene: NA; j_gene: TRBJ2-7; len: 13; CDR3nt: TGCGCCAGCAGCATACGGCAGGACTACGAGCAGTACTTC; CDR3aa: CASSIRQDYEQYF
v_gene: TRBV7-3; abundance: NA; d_gene: NA; j_gene: TRBJ1-1; len: 13; CDR3nt: TGTGCCAGCAGCTTACTGGCCGTCTCGGAAGCTTTCTTT; CDR3aa: CASSLLAVSEAFF
v_gene: TRBV30; abundance: once; d_gene: NA; j_gene: TRBJ1-5; len: 13; CDR3nt: TGTGCCTGGGGACAGTTAAGCAATCAGCCCCAGCATTTT; CDR3aa: CAWGQLSNQPQHF
v_gene: TRBV27; abundance: NA; d_gene: NA; j_gene: TRBJ1-1; len: 14; CDR3nt: TGTGCCAGCAGTCTACAGGGCTTTGAACGGTTCGCTTTCTTT; CDR3aa: CASSLQGFERFAFF
v_gene: TRBV4-1; abundance: NA; d_gene: NA; j_gene: TRBJ2-1; len: 16; CDR3nt: TGCGCCAGCAGCCAAGATCCCCGGACTTTCTACAATGAGCAGTTCTTC; CDR3aa: CASSQDPRTFYNEQFF